This entry lists 24 T cell receptor beta chains sequenced from one sample in a study of T-cell memory formation after mild COVID-19. From the 5' RACE reads, TCRdb called clonotypes with MiXCR, one entry per CDR3 protein. Of a few hundred thousand distinct CDR3 sequences listed, around 25% are singletons. The sequenced sample was PBMCs or a T cell subset sorted from them (not recorded which). The source is an adult woman who had mild COVID-19 (a few samples of this study predate the infection). Cell type and time point are not known.

This clonotype occurred a few times. The V and J genes are TRBV30 and TRBJ2-2, with D perhaps TRBD1 (5 bases). Deletions cut 3 bases from V and 6 bases from J, with 11 bases between. The CDR3 runs to 13 residues. The V gene's germline CDR1 is GTSNPN and CDR2 SVGIG (reference sequence). The CDR3, as DNA: TGTGCCTGGAGAACAGGATTTTCCGGGGAGCTGTTTTTT. Translating gives CAWRTGFSGELFF.

This sequence joins TRBV12-3 or TRBV12-4 and TRBJ2-2; tentatively, D is TRBD1 (6 bases). Trimming cost V 6 bases and J 1 base, with 9 bases left between them. This CDR3 is 14 amino acids long. The CDR3 coding sequence is TGTGCCAGCAGACGACAGGTGAACACCGGGGAGCTGTTTTTT. This encodes CASRRQVNTGELFF.

A few counts support this clonotype. The chain employs TRBV11-2 and TRBJ2-3; tentative D call: TRBD1 (6 bases). This CDR3 is built from 16 residues. V was cut by 5 bases and J by 0 bases, with 15 bases left in between. The germline V gene encodes CDR1 SGHAT and CDR2 FQNNGV. CDR3 in DNA: TGTGCCAGCAGCCCCCATACAGGGTCAAGCACAGATACGCAGTATTTT. Protein: CASSPHTGSSTDTQYF.

This clonotype was detected only a few times. This rearrangement joins TRBV3-1 to TRBJ2-7, with D perhaps assigned TRBD1 or TRBD2 (5 bases each). The CDR3 consists of 14 residues. Per germline, CDR1 LGHDT and CDR2 YNNKEL (reference sequence). Trimming removed 4 bases from V and 1 base from J, with 11 bases in between. CDR3: CASSPRDESYEQYF. Written as DNA, the CDR3 is TGTGCCAGCAGCCCAAGGGACGAGTCCTACGAGCAGTACTTC.

This clonotype was recorded a few times. V is TRBV11-2 and J is TRBJ2-6; D gene ambiguous. CDR3 length: 14 amino acids. CDR1 SGHAT and CDR2 FQNNGV come from the germline V gene. The ends were cut back, 2 bases at V and 2 bases at J, with 4 bases in the middle. The DNA for the CDR3 is TGTGCCAGCAGCTTAAATGCTGGGGCCAACGTCCTGACTTTC. It codes for CASSLNAGANVLTF.

In this sample, this clonotype turned up once. The chain employs TRBV12-3 or TRBV12-4 and TRBJ2-7; D is uncertain. The CDR3 has 13 amino acids. V lost 3 bases and J 3 bases, leaving 9 bases between the germline ends. The CDR3 DNA reads TGTGCCAGCAGTTTGTATAGCCTCTACGAGCAGTACTTC. Its translation: CASSLYSLYEQYF.

V gene TRBV4-3 combines with J gene TRBJ2-3, with TRBD2 as a possible D gene (6 bases). This CDR3 region has 16 residues. With 4 bases removed from V and 2 bases from J, the gap between germline ends came to 16 bases. Per germline, CDR1 LGHNA and CDR2 YSLEER. The CDR3 nucleotides are TGCGCCAGCAGCCCTCGCGCGGGAACTAACACAGATACGCAGTATTTT. It translates to CASSPRAGTNTDTQYF.

The rearrangement joins TRBV6-1 to TRBJ1-2; tentative D call: TRBD1 (5 bases). The CDR3 is 12 amino acids. Germline V lookup: CDR1 MNHNS, CDR2 SASEGT. The V gene lost 5 bases and the J gene lost 7 bases, with 11 bases spanning the gap. Here the CDR3 reads CASSTGEGGYTF. The CDR3 coding sequence is TGTGCCAGCAGTACGGGGGAGGGTGGCTACACCTTC.

The gene calls are TRBV4-1 and TRBJ1-1; perhaps TRBD1 as D (5 bases). The length of the CDR3 is 16 residues. Germline V gene data show CDR1 as MGHRA and CDR2 as YSYEKL. The ends were cut back, 1 base at V and 5 bases at J, with 17 bases in the middle. The CDR3 DNA sequence: TGCGCCAGCAGCCAAGTGGCAGGGTTAGTCGGGACTGAAGCTTTCTTT. Protein: CASSQVAGLVGTEAFF.

The gene calls are TRBV7-2 and TRBJ1-3; TRBD1 is a possible D gene (5 bases). Germline values: CDR1 SGHTA, CDR2 FQGNSA. The CDR3 is 13 residues long. Trimming left V 5 bases short and J 7 bases short, with 12 bases between. CDR3 nucleotide sequence: TGTGCCAGCAGCCCCGTTTGGGGGAACACCATATATTTT. It translates to CASSPVWGNTIYF.

The J gene is TRBJ2-1, the V gene TRBV20-1; 7 bases match TRBD1. CDR3 length: 15 residues. The trim removed 0 bases at V and 6 bases at J, leaving 8 bases unmatched. CDR1 DFQATT and CDR2 SNEGSKA come from the germline V gene (reference sequence). CDR3 residues: CSAREMGQRVNEQFF. The CDR3 DNA sequence: TGCAGTGCTAGAGAGATGGGACAGCGTGTCAATGAGCAGTTCTTC.

This clonotype was found many times. V usage is TRBV5-1 and J usage is TRBJ1-6; the match to TRBD1 covers 7 bases. The germline gives CDR1 SGHRS, CDR2 YFSETQ. J was trimmed by 7 bases and V by 4 bases; bases with no gene match: 8. The CDR3 runs to 15 residues. CDR3 nucleotides: TGCGCCAGCAGCCCCGGGACAGTCGAAAATTCACCCCTCCACTTT. It translates to CASSPGTVENSPLHF.

This chain joins TRBV10-3 and TRBJ2-7, with TRBD2 identical over 12 bases. V trimming: 4 bases; J trimming: 6 bases; junction bases outside the gene matches: 4. CDR1 is ENHRY, CDR2 SYGVKD, per germline. This CDR3 is built from 14 residues. The CDR3 is CAISGLAGVGEQYF. DNA for the CDR3: TGTGCCATCAGTGGACTAGCGGGAGTTGGCGAGCAGTACTTC.

This clonotype was seen more than once but under ten times. The J gene is TRBJ2-3, the V gene TRBV28, with 7 bases matching TRBD1. Looked up from germline, CDR1 is MDHEN and CDR2 is SYDVKM. The CDR3 totals 14 residues. V trimming: 7 bases; J trimming: 6 bases; junction bases outside the gene matches: 10. The CDR3 nucleotides read TGTGCCAGCACCGGGCCCAGGGGGTTGGATACGCAGTATTTT. Its protein is CASTGPRGLDTQYF.

The chain uses TRBV30 and TRBJ1-1; D call uncertain. The CDR3 contains 15 residues. Germline CDR1 is GTSNPN and CDR2 is SVGIG (reference sequence). Trimming shortened V by 4 bases and J by 4 bases, and 19 bases separated the two germline ends. CDR3 region: CAWKIAGLPPTEAFF. CDR3 nucleotide sequence: TGTGCCTGGAAGATAGCGGGCCTTCCCCCCACTGAAGCTTTCTTT.

This clonotype was seen repeatedly, ten times or more. The chain carries TRBV24-1 and TRBJ2-1; D possibly uses TRBD1 or TRBD2 (6 bases each). CDR1 and CDR2 (germline): KGHDR, SFDVKD. The CDR3 covers 12 residues. V was cut by 0 bases and J by 16 bases, with 12 bases left in between. The CDR3 loop is CATSDLRGPQFF. As DNA, the CDR3 is TGTGCCACCAGTGATTTGCGGGGGCCCCAATTCTTC.

A few counts support this clonotype. The chain combines TRBV30 with TRBJ1-1; D not resolved. In germline, CDR1 is GTSNPN, CDR2 SVGIG (reference sequence). The ends were cut back, 4 bases at V and 5 bases at J, with 14 bases in the middle. The CDR3 has 13 residues. As DNA, the CDR3 is TGTGCCTGGAAAAGGGATGGAGGAACTGAAGCTTTCTTT. Translation: CAWKRDGGTEAFF.

The chain combines TRBV3-1 with TRBJ2-2, with a possible D match to TRBD2 (5 bases). Germline V gene data show CDR1 as LGHDT and CDR2 as YNNKEL (reference sequence). Deletions cut 5 bases from V and 6 bases from J, with 13 bases between. The CDR3 consists of 14 residues. The CDR3 loop reads CASSKGSKAGELFF. In nucleotides, the CDR3 is TGTGCCAGCAGCAAAGGGAGCAAGGCCGGGGAGCTGTTTTTT. Based on the CDR3 plus reference TRBV3-1 and TRBJ2-2, the full variable domain is DTAVSQTPKYLVTQMGNDKSIKCEQNLGHDTMYWYKQDSKKFLKIMFSYNNKELIINETVPNRFSPKSPDKAHLNLHINSLELGDSAVYFCASSKGSKAGELFFGEGSRLTVL.

This chain uses TRBV6-2 or TRBV6-3 with TRBJ2-1, with 7 nucleotides matching TRBD1. The CDR3 contains 15 residues. Germline CDR1 MNHEY, CDR2 SVGEGT. Trimming cost V 9 bases and J 0 bases; bases outside gene matches: 8. In DNA form, the CDR3 reads TGTGCCAGTTTTGACAGGGTCAACTCCTACAATGAGCAGTTCTTC. It codes for CASFDRVNSYNEQFF.

The chain couples TRBV20-1 to TRBJ2-1; 10 bases fit TRBD1. Germline trimming cut 6 bases from V and 3 bases from J; bases unmatched to any gene: 8. This CDR3 has 15 residues. Germline V CDR1 and CDR2: DFQATT, SNEGSKA (reference sequence). The CDR3 protein is CSASQDRGFYNEQFF. CDR3 bases: TGCAGTGCATCACAGGACAGGGGGTTCTACAATGAGCAGTTCTTC.

This clonotype showed up just a few times. The gene calls are TRBV29-1 and TRBJ2-7; TRBD1 might be the D (5 bases). Germline V gene lookup returns CDR1 SQVTM and CDR2 ANQGSEA. V gave up 6 bases and J gave up 2 bases, with 29 bases separating them. The CDR3 is made up of 18 amino acids. The CDR3 DNA sequence: TGCAGCGTGGAACTCTATCAGTCTCAAGGGGCCTCCACCTACGAGCAGTACTTC. Translated, it gives CSVELYQSQGASTYEQYF.

This chain joins TRBV7-8 and TRBJ2-3; either TRBD1 or TRBD2 may fit D (5 bases each). V gave up 5 bases and J gave up 1 base, with 22 bases separating them. The V gene's germline CDR1 is SGHVS and CDR2 FQNEAQ. There are 18 residues in the CDR3. For the CDR3, the DNA is TGTGCCAGCAGCAGAGGGGATGACCCTGGGGGTGGCACAGATACGCAGTATTTT. Translation gives CASSRGDDPGGGTDTQYF.

The V gene is TRBV9, the J gene TRBJ2-3; the D is unclear. The CDR3 loop spans 14 amino acids. Germline V gene sequence: CDR1 SGDLS, CDR2 YYNGEE. The V end lost 0 bases, the J end lost 5 bases, and 10 bases lay between the germline ends. The CDR3 region is CASSVVGFGDTQYF. The CDR3 nucleotides are TGTGCCAGCAGCGTAGTGGGATTTGGAGATACGCAGTATTTT.

This rearrangement joins TRBV5-6 to TRBJ1-1; D gene uncertain. Per germline, CDR1 SGHDT and CDR2 YYEEEE. The CDR3 extends over 16 amino acids. V lost 4 bases and J lost 0, with 16 bases in between. The CDR3 nucleotides are TGTGCCAGCAGCGCCGGCAGGTCGAACCTGAACACTGAAGCTTTCTTT. The encoded protein is CASSAGRSNLNTEAFF.